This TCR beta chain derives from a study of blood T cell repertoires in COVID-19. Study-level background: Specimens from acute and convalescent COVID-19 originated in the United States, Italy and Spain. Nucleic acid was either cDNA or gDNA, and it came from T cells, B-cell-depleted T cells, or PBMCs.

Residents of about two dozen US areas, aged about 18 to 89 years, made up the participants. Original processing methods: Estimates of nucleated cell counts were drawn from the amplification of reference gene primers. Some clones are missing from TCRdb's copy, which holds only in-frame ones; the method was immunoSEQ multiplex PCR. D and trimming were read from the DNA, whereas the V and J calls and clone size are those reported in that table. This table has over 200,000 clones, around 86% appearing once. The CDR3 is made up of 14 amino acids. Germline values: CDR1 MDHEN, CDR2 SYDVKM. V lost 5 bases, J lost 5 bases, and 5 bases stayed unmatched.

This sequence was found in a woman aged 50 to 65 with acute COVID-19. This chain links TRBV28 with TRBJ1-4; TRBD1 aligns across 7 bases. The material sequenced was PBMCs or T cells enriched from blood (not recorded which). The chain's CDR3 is CASSHAGGNEKLFF. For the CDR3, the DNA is TGTGCCAGCAGTCATGCAGGGGGAAATGAAAAACTGTTTTTT.